These 2 T cell receptor beta chains came from one sample sequenced in a study of blood T cell repertoires in COVID-19. Profiling relied on immunoSEQ multiplex PCR, and the TCRdb table lists in-frame clones only, not all of them. The sample holds a few hundred thousand clones, about nine tenths seen once. Sequenced sample: peripheral blood. The receptors originated from a woman aged 40-49 years who had recovered from COVID-19.

The chain recombines TRBV24-1 with TRBJ2-6; a possible D gene is TRBD1 (5 bases). V dropped 2 bases and J dropped 3 bases, with 10 bases sitting between them. CDR3 length: 16 residues. The germline CDR1 and CDR2 sequences are KGHDR and SFDVKD. CDR3 nucleotide sequence: TGTGCCACCAGTGATTCAGGGAAACTTGGGGCCAACGTCCTGACTTTC. Amino acids: CATSDSGKLGANVLTF.

The gene calls are TRBV14 and TRBJ2-7; possibly TRBD2 for D (5 bases). Trimming shortened V by 0 bases and J by 4 bases, and 7 bases separated the two germline ends. This CDR3 has 13 amino acids. Germline V gene sequence: CDR1 SGHDN, CDR2 FVKESK. In DNA form, the CDR3 reads TGTGCCAGCAGCCAAGATACTAGATACGAGCAGTACTTC. This sequence encodes CASSQDTRYEQYF.